This TCR beta chain was captured by sequencing in a study of blood T cell repertoires in COVID-19. For the study at large: T cells, B-cell-depleted T cells, or PBMCs supplied cDNA or gDNA.

CDR3 length: 15 residues. The V and J ends lost 1 base and 2 bases, in that order; junction bases with no gene match: 5. Germline loops: CDR1 SGHRS, CDR2 YFSETQ. The method was immunoSEQ multiplex PCR; TCRdb's version includes in-frame clones alone and lacks a portion of them. The sample has about 89,000 clones; 78% are singletons. The sample was peripheral blood. This sequence joins TRBV5-1 and TRBJ1-2; 7 bases agree with TRBD1. The source is a man between 65 and 85 years old with COVID-19, enrolled during active disease. The CDR3 reads CASSLQAGGNYGYTF. CDR3 bases: TGCGCCAGCAGCTTGCAGGCAGGGGGAAACTATGGCTACACCTTC. Complete variable domain (other parts from reference TRBV5-1 and TRBJ1-2): KAGVTQTPRYLIKTRGQQVTLSCSPISGHRSVSWYQQTPGQGLQFLFEYFSETQRNKGNFPGRFSGRQFSNSRSEMNVSTLELGDSALYLCASSLQAGGNYGYTFGSGTRLTVV.